Presented here are 28 T cell receptor beta chains from one specimen sequenced in a study of early T cells in non-severe SARS-CoV-2 infection. TCRdb re-derived calls from the 5' RACE reads in MiXCR, one entry per CDR3 protein. The data show tens of thousands of distinct CDR3 sequences, nearly 4.5% seen once. The sequencing input was whole blood. The source is an adult who was a healthcare worker with PCR-confirmed SARS-CoV-2 infection or an uninfected control (not recorded which).

The chain carries TRBV6-5 and TRBJ1-1; D perhaps matches TRBD1 (5 bases). The CDR3 has 13 amino acids. Germline assignment: CDR1 MNHEY and CDR2 SVGAGI. Between the trimmed V and J ends, which lost 8 bases and 2 bases, there was a span of 12 bases. The CDR3 DNA reads TGTGCCAGCGGGGCAGAAATAAACACTGAAGCTTTCTTT. Translated: CASGAEINTEAFF.

The chain is built from TRBV3-1 and TRBJ1-6, with 7 bases lining up with TRBD1. J lost 2 bases, V lost 4 bases, and 2 bases had no gene match. Germline CDR1 LGHDT, CDR2 YNNKEL (reference sequence). CDR3 length: 15 amino acids. The CDR3 loop reads CASSPQGTYNSPLHF. The CDR3 DNA reads TGTGCCAGCAGCCCACAGGGGACCTATAATTCACCCCTCCACTTT.

The sample holds many counts of this clonotype. The J gene is TRBJ1-1, the V gene TRBV6-6; D is uncertain. The CDR3 extends over 12 amino acids. The V gene lost 2 bases and the J gene lost 6 bases, with 7 bases spanning the gap. Germline values: CDR1 MNHNY, CDR2 SVGAGI (reference sequence). The CDR3 region is CASSYGRSEAFF. CDR3 coding DNA: TGTGCCAGCAGTTACGGCAGGTCTGAAGCTTTCTTT.

This clonotype has a count of ten or more. This chain connects TRBV7-3 to TRBJ1-4, with D hard to call. CDR3 length equals 15 residues. The V gene's germline CDR1 is SGHTA and CDR2 FQGTGA. Trimming stripped 3 bases from V and 3 bases from J, with 11 bases between. CDR3: CASSFERVPNEKLFF. The CDR3 DNA sequence: TGTGCCAGCAGCTTCGAAAGGGTCCCTAATGAAAAACTGTTTTTT. Supplemented by reference TRBV7-3 and TRBJ1-4, the full variable domain reads GAGVSQTPSNKVTEKGKYVELRCDPISGHTALYWYRQSLGQGPEFLIYFQGTGAADDSGLPNDRFFAVRPEGSVSTLKIQRTERGDSAVYLCASSFERVPNEKLFFGSGTQLSVL.

CDR3 sequence: CASSSTQGMRQFF. CDR3 nucleotide sequence: TGTGCCAGCAGCAGTACCCAGGGGATGAGGCAGTTCTTC. This chain joins TRBV12-3 or TRBV12-4 and TRBJ2-1; D may be TRBD1 (6 bases). The CDR3 contains 13 residues. The V and J ends lost 6 bases and 12 bases respectively, with 18 bases between them.

The chain is built from TRBV12-3 or TRBV12-4 and TRBJ1-1; D call uncertain. The CDR3 sequence is 12 residues long. V lost 6 bases and J lost 7, with 12 bases in between. CDR3 residues: CASSNDRREAFF. The CDR3 nucleotides read TGTGCCAGCAGCAACGACCGACGTGAAGCTTTCTTT.

This clonotype has more than one count but fewer than ten. The chain combines TRBV7-6 with TRBJ2-5; TRBD2 matches at 10 bases. The CDR3 covers 19 residues. After removal of 4 bases from V and 2 bases from J, the junction contained 16 bases not matched to a gene. CDR1 and CDR2 (germline): SGHVS, FNYEAQ. In DNA form, the CDR3 reads TGTGCCAGCAGCTCCAGGGGCCTAGCGGGGGACTCACCTCAAGAGACCCAGTACTTC. Its translation: CASSSRGLAGDSPQETQYF.

By sample fraction, this clonotype is medium-sized. J is TRBJ1-1 and V is TRBV5-1, with D possibly TRBD1 on 6 matching bases. Germline V gives CDR1 SGHRS, CDR2 YFSETQ. The germline V and J ends were trimmed by 8 bases and 6 bases, with 26 bases remaining between them. This CDR3 comprises 16 residues. CDR3 amino acids: CASNAQGQVVKAEAFF. The DNA of the CDR3 is TGCGCCAGTAACGCGCAGGGGCAAGTAGTGAAGGCTGAAGCTTTCTTT.

This clonotype is classed as medium-sized (0.01 to 0.1%). V gene TRBV7-2 combines with J gene TRBJ1-6; possible D gene TRBD1, 5 bases. The germline gives CDR1 SGHTA, CDR2 FQGNSA. This CDR3 spans 15 amino acids. V shed 2 bases and J shed 7 bases, with 12 bases lying between them. The CDR3 sequence is CASSLLGGANSPLHF. CDR3 in DNA: TGTGCCAGCAGCTTATTAGGAGGGGCGAATTCACCCCTCCACTTT.

This clonotype appeared many times. This chain connects TRBV5-1 to TRBJ2-3; no clear D gene. In germline, CDR1 is SGHRS, CDR2 YFSETQ. The CDR3 consists of 15 residues. V was pared by 0 bases and J by 0 bases, with 8 bases between. CDR3 region: CASSLARLSTDTQYF. The CDR3, as DNA: TGCGCCAGCAGCTTGGCCAGGCTTAGCACAGATACGCAGTATTTT.

A note on this clonotype: A much larger clone lies a single base off, so this may be a read error. The chain has TRBV29-1 and TRBJ1-1, with D hard to call. CDR1 SQVTM and CDR2 ANQGSEA come from the germline V gene. The CDR3 extends over 13 amino acids. Trimming removed 4 bases from V and 1 base from J, with 10 bases in between. The DNA for the CDR3 is TGCAGCGTTGTGGGAATCTGGAACACTGAAGCTTTCTTT. This encodes CSVVGIWNTEAFF.

This clonotype qualifies as medium-sized (0.01 to 0.1%). The V gene is TRBV12-3 or TRBV12-4, the J gene TRBJ2-5; the match to TRBD2 covers 8 bases. The length of the CDR3 is 15 residues. Trimming removed 0 bases from V and 5 bases from J; junction bases left unmatched: 5. The DNA for the CDR3 is TGTGCCAGCAGTTTAGCGGGACTAGTGAGGGAGACCCAGTACTTC. This translates into CASSLAGLVRETQYF.

The table lists this clonotype with many counts. The rearrangement joins TRBV9 to TRBJ1-2; D remains unclear. Germline CDR1 SGDLS, CDR2 YYNGEE. This CDR3 has 11 residues. V shed 3 bases and J shed 7 bases, with 7 bases lying between them. CDR3 protein: CASSGRIGYTF. The CDR3 bases are TGTGCCAGCAGCGGGAGAATTGGCTACACCTTC.

This clonotype appeared a few times. The chain uses TRBV21-1 and TRBJ2-5; the table's TRBD1 call for D was not verified on the DNA. TRBV21-1 is noted as a pseudogene. CDR3 length: 16 residues. The CDR3 region is CASSKTGQLYQETQYF. Here the CDR3 DNA reads TGTGCCAGCAGCAAGACGGGACAATTGTACCAAGAGACCCAGTACTTC.

This clonotype counts as medium-sized. The chain links TRBV2 to TRBJ1-5; TRBD1 matches 7 bases. J gave up 4 bases and V 5 bases, and 11 bases lay outside the gene matches. The CDR3 runs 16 residues. Germline CDR1 is SNHLY and CDR2 is FYNNEI. The CDR3 bases are TGTGCCAGCAGTCCAGAACAACTACAGGGGAATCAGCCCCAGCATTTT. Its protein product is CASSPEQLQGNQPQHF.

This chain connects TRBV6-5 to TRBJ1-6; a possible D gene is TRBD1 (5 bases). The CDR3 covers 15 residues. The germline gives CDR1 MNHEY, CDR2 SVGAGI. V gave up 0 bases and J gave up 7 bases, with 10 bases separating them. The CDR3, as DNA: TGTGCCAGCAGTTACTCGACAGTAGTCAATTCACCCCTCCACTTT. It codes for CASSYSTVVNSPLHF.

This clonotype has at least ten counts. V is TRBV6-2 or TRBV6-3 and J is TRBJ1-4; the D is unclear. CDR1 MNHEY and CDR2 SVGEGT come from the germline V gene. The V and J ends lost 4 bases and 8 bases respectively, with 11 bases between them. The CDR3 has 13 residues. The CDR3 coding sequence is TGTGCCAGCAGTTCTTACAGAAACGAAAAACTGTTTTTT. As protein: CASSSYRNEKLFF.

This clonotype was counted at least ten times. The chain is built from TRBV5-1 and TRBJ2-7, with 8 bases fitting TRBD1. The CDR3 runs to 13 residues. CDR1 is SGHRS, CDR2 YFSETQ, per germline. Losses at the gene ends were 0 bases for V and 6 bases for J; bases not matched to a gene: 2. This CDR3 is CASSLGDRGEQYF. DNA for the CDR3: TGCGCCAGCAGCTTGGGTGACAGGGGCGAGCAGTACTTC.

The J gene is TRBJ2-7, the V gene TRBV4-1; D is ambiguous. The ends were cut back, 3 bases at V and 2 bases at J, with 14 bases in the middle. The germline V gene encodes CDR1 MGHRA and CDR2 YSYEKL. This CDR3 is built from 15 residues. DNA for the CDR3: TGCGCCAGCAGCCAGGCGTGGGGTGATGCCTACGAGCAGTACTTC. Its protein product is CASSQAWGDAYEQYF.

This clonotype was counted ten times or more. The V and J genes are TRBV4-3 and TRBJ1-1; D call uncertain. V lost 2 bases to trimming and J lost 2 bases, with 6 bases between them. Germline loops: CDR1 LGHNA, CDR2 YSLEER. This CDR3 spans 13 amino acids. CDR3 residues: CASSQRLNTEAFF. CDR3 coding DNA: TGCGCCAGCAGCCAAAGACTTAACACTGAAGCTTTCTTT.

Many counts were recorded for this clonotype. This chain uses TRBV11-2 with TRBJ2-7, with TRBD2 identical over 12 bases. Germline CDR1 SGHAT, CDR2 FQNNGV. V gave up 5 bases and J gave up 2 bases; unmatched junction bases: 13. This CDR3 contains 18 residues. The CDR3: CASSLLPLLAGGTYEQYF. The CDR3, as DNA: TGTGCCAGCAGCCTACTCCCGTTACTAGCGGGGGGAACCTACGAGCAGTACTTC.

This clonotype was counted only a few times. The chain links TRBV28 to TRBJ1-3; D remains ambiguous. The CDR3 runs 11 residues. The germline CDR1 and CDR2 sequences are MDHEN and SYDVKM. V was pared by 6 bases and J by 6 bases, with 6 bases between. CDR3 amino acids: CASRQQNTIYF. The CDR3 region has the DNA TGTGCCAGCAGACAGCAAAACACCATATATTTT.

In this sample, this clonotype turned up many times. The rearrangement links TRBV28 to TRBJ1-5, with D hard to call. Germline V lookup: CDR1 MDHEN, CDR2 SYDVKM. Between the trimmed V and J ends, which lost 5 bases and 6 bases, there was a span of 14 bases. The CDR3 loop spans 14 amino acids. CDR3 in DNA: TGTGCCAGCAGTCCAATCGGTAGATTTCAGCCCCAGCATTTT. It translates to CASSPIGRFQPQHF.

This clonotype was recorded at least ten times. V gene TRBV7-2 combines with J gene TRBJ2-3; no clear D. This CDR3 contains 15 residues. V dropped 5 bases and J dropped 2 bases, with 14 bases sitting between them. From germline, CDR1 is SGHTA and CDR2 FQGNSA. The CDR3 DNA sequence: TGTGCCAGCAGCACAAGTCCAGTTCCCACAGATACGCAGTATTTT. This encodes CASSTSPVPTDTQYF.

This clonotype was seen repeatedly, ten times or more. J is TRBJ2-3 and V is TRBV24-1, with TRBD1 identical over 7 bases. V shed 4 bases and J 1 base; nucleotides not matched to a gene: 4. This CDR3 is built from 15 residues. CDR1 is KGHDR, CDR2 SFDVKD, per germline. The CDR3 DNA is TGTGCCACCAGTGACCCAGGGACAGGCACAGATACGCAGTATTTT. Its protein is CATSDPGTGTDTQYF.

There are many counts of this clonotype. The V gene is TRBV7-6, the J gene TRBJ2-3; D unclear. CDR3 length: 12 residues. Germline V gene sequence: CDR1 SGHVS, CDR2 FNYEAQ. The V gene lost 4 bases and the J gene lost 5 bases, with 7 bases spanning the gap. The CDR3 DNA follows: TGTGCCAGCAGCTCGCGAGGAGATACGCAGTATTTT. Translated: CASSSRGDTQYF.

This clonotype has a count of ten or more. The chain has TRBV11-2 and TRBJ2-3; 7 bases line up with TRBD1. In germline, CDR1 is SGHAT, CDR2 FQNNGV. The V segment lost 4 bases and the J segment 2 bases; nucleotides outside the gene matches: 6. This CDR3 has 15 residues. CDR3 nucleotide sequence: TGTGCCAGCAGCTCCACCGGGACAGCCACAGATACGCAGTATTTT. Its protein is CASSSTGTATDTQYF.

The table lists this clonotype with many counts. The CDR3, as DNA: TGTGCCAGCAGTTCACAGGTGGACACTGAAGCTTTCTTT. Its translation: CASSSQVDTEAFF. The V call is TRBV6-6, the J call TRBJ1-1, with a weak D call TRBD1 (5 bases). The germline V and J ends were trimmed by 4 bases and 3 bases, with 9 bases remaining between them. This CDR3 comprises 13 residues. Germline CDR1 and CDR2: MNHNY and SVGAGI (reference sequence).